The 31 T cell receptor beta chains below come from one sample, sequenced in a study of T cell responses to AZD1222 COVID-19 vaccine (dated by TCRdb to the early 2020s). Interpreted using the paper, the time point label stands for: about 28 days (+/-7) after the second vaccine dose. The library was built by means of the immunoSEQ multiplex PCR assay. Sourced from immuneACCESS, this table was stored by TCRdb with only in-frame sequences that have V and J called. A share of the clones is absent; for the studies checked, an unresolved V gene accounts for under half, and the remainder has no known explanation. The sample yields more than 85,000 clones; about 95% were counted once. About 3% of the sample belongs to the ten largest clones. Sequenced material: peripheral blood, taken 28 days after the second AZD1222 dose. The receptors come from an adult who received the AZD1222 COVID-19 vaccine.

This chain links TRBV10-3 with TRBJ1-1, with no clear D. The CDR3 is 11 amino acids. Germline CDR1 is ENHRY and CDR2 is SYGVKD. Deletions cut 8 bases from V and 1 base from J, with 5 bases between. CDR3 nucleotide sequence: TGTGCCATCTCAGAGAACACTGAAGCTTTCTTT. Translating gives CAISENTEAFF.

The V and J genes are TRBV19 and TRBJ2-2, with a weak D call TRBD1 (5 bases). V lost 3 bases and J 7 bases, leaving 12 bases between the germline ends. Germline CDR1 reads LNHDA; CDR2 reads SQIVND (reference sequence). CDR3 size: 14 residues. CDR3 sequence reads: CASSIRDDSGELFF. CDR3 bases: TGTGCCAGTAGTATCAGGGATGATAGCGGGGAGCTGTTTTTT.

This chain uses TRBV25-1 with TRBJ2-7; D is ambiguous. CDR3 length: 11 amino acids. Germline assignment: CDR1 MGHDK and CDR2 SYGVNS. Trimming stripped 4 bases from V and 2 bases from J, with 3 bases between. The CDR3: CASSGAYEQYF. CDR3 nucleotides: TGTGCCAGCAGTGGGGCCTACGAGCAGTACTTC.

The V gene is TRBV5-6, the J gene TRBJ1-6; D not resolved. Germline V gene data show CDR1 as SGHDT and CDR2 as YYEEEE. This CDR3 has 17 amino acids. Trimming cost V 0 bases and J 9 bases, with 19 bases left between them. CDR3 in amino acids: CASSLGAGALRVSPLHF. CDR3 bases: TGTGCCAGCAGCTTGGGAGCAGGAGCTCTGAGGGTTTCACCCCTCCACTTT.

This chain joins TRBV19 and TRBJ1-1, with 7 nucleotides matching TRBD1. V gave up 3 bases and J gave up 6 bases; unmatched junction bases: 19. Germline lookup yields CDR1 LNHDA and CDR2 SQIVND (reference sequence). The CDR3 loop spans 18 amino acids. CDR3 amino acids: CASSIKQGPWGLDPEAFF. CDR3 in DNA: TGTGCCAGTAGTATCAAACAGGGGCCGTGGGGTTTGGACCCTGAAGCTTTCTTT.

This clone was observed a single time. The genes are TRBV20-1 and TRBJ2-3, with D unclear. Germline CDR1 is DFQATT and CDR2 is SNEGSKA (reference sequence). The CDR3 has 11 amino acids. The V and J ends lost 3 bases and 4 bases respectively, with 5 bases between them. The CDR3 spells CSASVSDTQYF. As DNA, the CDR3 is TGCAGTGCTAGTGTTTCAGATACGCAGTATTTT.

The genes are TRBV6-1 and TRBJ1-5; the D is unclear. The germline V gene has CDR1 MNHNS and CDR2 SASEGT. V was pared by 2 bases and J by 1 base, with 12 bases between. There are 16 residues in the CDR3. CDR3 protein: CASSESTGISNQPQHF. The CDR3 region has the DNA TGTGCCAGCAGTGAATCTACGGGGATCAGCAATCAGCCCCAGCATTTT.

This clone was found a few times. CDR3 nucleotides: TGCGCCGCGTCATTCGGAGGAAACTATGGCTACACCTTC. This encodes CAASFGGNYGYTF. The V and J genes are TRBV10-2 and TRBJ1-2; D gene unclear. Germline V lookup: CDR1 WSHSY, CDR2 SAAADI. This CDR3 contains 13 residues. V was shortened by 11 bases and J by 2 bases, with 15 bases between the two germline ends.

The chain has TRBV25-1 and TRBJ1-4; D call uncertain. The germline V and J ends were trimmed by 3 bases and 0 bases, with 8 bases remaining between them. The V gene's germline CDR1 is MGHDK and CDR2 SYGVNS. There are 15 residues in the CDR3. The CDR3: CASSDWVTTNEKLFF. The CDR3 DNA reads as TGTGCCAGCAGTGATTGGGTTACAACTAATGAAAAACTGTTTTTT.

The V and J genes are TRBV6-4 and TRBJ1-1, with 7 bases identical to TRBD1. Germline loops: CDR1 MRHNA, CDR2 SNTAGT. CDR3 size: 14 residues. J was trimmed by 4 bases and V by 6 bases; bases with no gene match: 8. CDR3 in amino acids: CASRLRGSGTEAFF. The CDR3 DNA sequence: TGTGCCAGCAGGCTCAGGGGGTCGGGCACTGAAGCTTTCTTT.

V is TRBV7-5 and J is TRBJ1-3. TRBV7-5 is a known pseudogene. This CDR3 is built from 17 residues. In DNA, the CDR3 is TGTGTCAGAAGCCCACCCGGGGACGCTGGATCTGGAAACACCATATATTTT. It translates to CVRSPPGDAGSGNTIYF.

CDR3 region: CASSFRDRGGTEAFF. The CDR3 DNA reads as TGTGCCAGCAGTTTTCGGGACAGGGGTGGCACTGAAGCTTTCTTT. J is TRBJ1-1 and V is TRBV28; TRBD1 matches at 10 bases. Germline V gives CDR1 MDHEN, CDR2 SYDVKM. J was trimmed by 4 bases and V by 3 bases; bases with no gene match: 5. The CDR3 has 15 amino acids.

The table lists this clone with a count of one. This sequence joins TRBV10-3 and TRBJ2-1, with 8 positions matching TRBD2. The length of the CDR3 is 14 residues. In germline, CDR1 is ENHRY, CDR2 SYGVKD. The trim removed 4 bases at V and 10 bases at J, leaving 9 bases unmatched. The CDR3 is CAISGLAGRREQFF. CDR3 sequence (DNA): TGTGCCATCAGTGGGCTAGCGGGCAGGAGAGAGCAGTTCTTC.

The DNA of the CDR3 is TGTGCCAGTAGTATAGCACTAGCGGTGAGAGAGACCCAGTACTTC. Its translation: CASSIALAVRETQYF. V is TRBV19 and J is TRBJ2-5, with 8 positions matching TRBD2. The J segment lost 4 bases and the V segment lost 1 base, leaving 5 bases of the junction unmatched. Germline CDR1 LNHDA, CDR2 SQIVND (reference sequence). CDR3 length equals 15 residues.

The chain is built from TRBV29-1 and TRBJ2-3; possibly TRBD1 for D (5 bases). The germline CDR1 and CDR2 sequences are SQVTM and ANQGSEA. Trimming removed 4 bases from V and 4 bases from J, with 12 bases in between. The CDR3 covers 13 residues. The chain's CDR3 is CSVVRVWADTQYF. The CDR3 DNA reads as TGCAGCGTTGTCAGGGTTTGGGCAGATACGCAGTATTTT.

This clone was picked up one time. The chain has TRBV3-1 (or the pseudogene TRBV3-2) and TRBJ2-3; tentatively, D is TRBD2 (6 bases). CDR1 is LGHDT, CDR2 YNNKEL, per germline (reference sequence). The CDR3 length is 15 residues. Trimming pared 4 bases from V and 1 base from J, leaving 12 bases between. CDR3 nucleotide sequence: TGTGCCAGCAGCCCCGGTTGGGAGGGCACAGATACGCAGTATTTT. This sequence encodes CASSPGWEGTDTQYF.

V gene TRBV6-5 combines with J gene TRBJ1-2; no definite D call. Trimming removed 3 bases from V and 8 bases from J, with 10 bases in between. Germline loops: CDR1 MNHEY, CDR2 SVGAGI. The CDR3 consists of 12 residues. CDR3 in amino acids: CASSYGRGGYTF. As DNA, the CDR3 is TGTGCCAGCAGTTATGGCCGCGGAGGCTACACCTTC.

This chain uses TRBV3-1 (or the pseudogene TRBV3-2) with TRBJ1-2; 7 bases match TRBD1. This CDR3 region has 15 residues. Germline CDR1 and CDR2: LGHDT and YNNKEL (reference sequence). Germline trimming cut 5 bases from V and 5 bases from J; bases unmatched to any gene: 11. The DNA of the CDR3 is TGTGCCAGCAGCATCAGAACCGGGACAGTATATGGCTACACCTTC. It codes for CASSIRTGTVYGYTF.

This clone was counted a single time. The chain combines TRBV14 with TRBJ1-1; 7 positions match TRBD1. Germline CDR1 reads SGHDN; CDR2 reads FVKESK. V was pared by 2 bases and J by 4 bases, with 7 bases of the junction left unmatched. The CDR3 sequence is 15 residues long. The CDR3 DNA follows: TGTGCCAGCAGCCAAATGAAGGGGGCAGGCACTGAAGCTTTCTTT. Protein sequence: CASSQMKGAGTEAFF.

This clone came up once. J is TRBJ1-1 and V is TRBV14, with D maybe TRBD1 (6 bases). Germline V gene lookup returns CDR1 SGHDN and CDR2 FVKESK. Trimming took off 4 bases at V and 5 bases at J, with 20 bases between the two ends. CDR3 length equals 16 residues. CDR3 nucleotides: TGTGCCAGCAGCCTTCATCCGGAACAGGGTTTTACTGAAGCTTTCTTT. Translation: CASSLHPEQGFTEAFF.

Note on this clone: Given the absence of the conserved phenylalanine or tryptophan at the CDR3 end, a read error is likely. No DNA is shown, since the ends of the CDR3 on it are uncertain; the CDR3 is the one TCRdb lists. The chain couples TRBV29-1 to TRBJ1-1; TRBD1, the table's D call, was not compared with the DNA. The length of the CDR3 is 12 amino acids, counting both ends. Germline V lookup: CDR1 SQVTM, CDR2 ANQGSEA. The CDR3 spells CSVVLGQGVLEL.

This clone was counted a single time. The chain employs TRBV6-5 and TRBJ1-1; D not resolved. V lost 6 bases to trimming and J lost 6 bases, with 17 bases between them. Germline V lookup: CDR1 MNHEY, CDR2 SVGAGI. The CDR3 is made up of 14 amino acids. The CDR3 DNA sequence: TGTGCCAGCAGACGAACACTCCAAACTCCTGAAGCTTTCTTT. This codes for CASRRTLQTPEAFF.

The gene calls are TRBV29-1 and TRBJ2-7; 7 bases align to TRBD1. V was pared by 7 bases and J by 2 bases, with 2 bases of the junction left unmatched. The CDR3 has 11 amino acids. Germline-derived CDR1 and CDR2 are SQVTM and ANQGSEA. The CDR3 DNA is TGCAGCGGGGGGACAGCCTACGAGCAGTACTTC. Amino acid sequence: CSGGTAYEQYF.

The J gene is TRBJ1-1, the V gene TRBV6-5; 8 bases match TRBD1. The CDR3 spans 15 residues. V dropped 5 bases and J dropped 2; count of bases not matched to a gene: 7. Germline values: CDR1 MNHEY, CDR2 SVGAGI. The CDR3 region has the DNA TGTGCCAGCAGTAGGTACAGGGGGTCTAACACTGAAGCTTTCTTT. Protein sequence: CASSRYRGSNTEAFF.

The V and J genes are TRBV7-9 and TRBJ1-4; weak D call: TRBD1 (5 bases). The CDR3 loop spans 18 amino acids. V dropped 5 bases and J dropped 4 bases, with 23 bases sitting between them. CDR1 and CDR2 (germline): SEHNR, FQNEAQ (reference sequence). The CDR3 sequence is CASSQYSARDGNNEKLFF. CDR3 in DNA: TGTGCCAGCAGCCAATATTCCGCCCGGGACGGCAATAATGAAAAACTGTTTTTT.

V and J are TRBV3-1 (or the pseudogene TRBV3-2) and TRBJ2-6; D remains unclear. The CDR3 is made up of 17 amino acids. Germline values: CDR1 LGHDT, CDR2 YNNKEL (reference sequence). Trimming removed 4 bases at V and 1 base at J, with 14 bases between. The DNA for the CDR3 is TGTGCCAGCAGCCGAGGCGTATCCCTTTCTGGGGCCAACGTCCTGACTTTC. Its protein is CASSRGVSLSGANVLTF.

The count of this clone is one. The CDR3 coding sequence is TGTGCCAGCTCAAGACAGTTCAATCAGCCCCAGCATTTT. Translated: CASSRQFNQPQHF. The rearrangement links TRBV18 to TRBJ1-5, with D perhaps TRBD1 (5 bases). Trimming took off 5 bases at V and 3 bases at J, with 8 bases between the two ends. This CDR3 has 13 amino acids. Germline V CDR1 and CDR2: KGHSH, LQKENI.

This chain uses TRBV4-1 with TRBJ2-1; tentative D call: TRBD2 (5 bases). V gave up 0 bases and J gave up 10 bases, with 10 bases separating them. CDR3 length: 13 residues. CDR1 MGHRA and CDR2 YSYEKL come from the germline V gene. The DNA of the CDR3 is TGCGCCAGCAGCCAAGATCGGGGTGGAGAGCAGTTCTTC. Translating it yields CASSQDRGGEQFF.

The chain is built from TRBV19 and TRBJ2-5; D could derive from TRBD1 or TRBD2 (6 bases each). This CDR3 has 15 amino acids. Germline values: CDR1 LNHDA, CDR2 SQIVND (reference sequence). Trimming took off 5 bases at V and 3 bases at J, with 16 bases between the two ends. The CDR3 nucleotides read TGTGCCAGTAGTCAGGGACTCGGGGGCAAAGAGACCCAGTACTTC. The encoded protein is CASSQGLGGKETQYF.

The J gene is TRBJ1-5, the V gene TRBV19; no clear D gene. This CDR3 comprises 12 residues. V lost 4 bases to trimming and J lost 7 bases, with 8 bases between them. Per the germline V gene, CDR1 is LNHDA and CDR2 is SQIVND (reference sequence). The DNA for the CDR3 is TGTGCCAGTAGTAATAAGGTCCAGCCCCAGCATTTT. Translation: CASSNKVQPQHF.

The chain combines TRBV5-6 with TRBJ2-4, with TRBD2 matching 7 bases. This CDR3 has 14 amino acids. The V gene end was trimmed by 7 bases and the J gene end by 7 bases; junction bases not matched to a gene: 11. CDR1 and CDR2 from the germline V gene are SGHDT and YYEEEE. This chain's CDR3 is CASQLLNGGNIQYF. The CDR3 bases are TGTGCCAGCCAGTTATTGAACGGGGGGAACATTCAGTACTTC.